The clone carrying this T cell receptor beta chain was seen repeatedly, ten times or more. As yet, its antigen is unknown. The authors made TCR cDNA by 5'RACE template switching, adding a universal primer site and UMIs. One entry per CDR3 protein results from TCRdb running MiXCR on the 5' RACE reads. The table has roughly 63,000 distinct CDR3 sequences, 6% to 7.5% seen once. This sample was taken from a study of T cells after yellow fever vaccination. At the level of the study: Libraries from low-cell-number fractions were prepared with the SMART-Seq v4 Ultra Low Input RNA kit.

The CDR3 is made up of 16 amino acids. V lost 4 bases and J lost 4; bases outside the gene matches: 6. Germline loops: CDR1 SGHAT, CDR2 FQNNGV. Whole-study results and caveats: Abundant clonotypes from the bulk population could have been carried over as contaminants into FACS-sorted repertoires. Subsequent to the booster, the majority of primary-vaccination clones reappeared (96% CD4, 85% to 90% CD8).

The TCR was taken from a man aged 30 to 39 who received the YFV17D yellow fever vaccine. The chain couples TRBV11-2 to TRBJ2-2; 10 bases match TRBD1. The sample consisted of CD8+ T cells sorted from PBMCs, taken 15 days after the yellow fever booster vaccination. CDR3 coding DNA: TGTGCCAGCAGCTCAGAAGACAGGGGGCTCACCGGGGAGCTGTTTTTT. As protein: CASSSEDRGLTGELFF.